Below are 11 T cell receptor beta chains sequenced from a single sample in a study of blood T cells in healthy people across ages. Then a second PCR, running roughly 7 to 11 cycles, was carried out with a sample-barcoded 5' primer and a J-beta primer mix. TCRdb re-analysed the 5' RACE reads in MiXCR, keeping a single row per CDR3 protein. This sample has about 580,000 distinct CDR3 sequences, with 45% to 55% found just once. Sequencing was performed on blood. The receptors were gathered from a man older than 75 in good health.

The chain recombines TRBV20-1 with TRBJ2-5; TRBD2 aligns across 12 bases. The J segment lost 1 base and the V segment lost 3 bases, leaving 6 bases of the junction unmatched. CDR3 size: 16 residues. Germline-derived CDR1 and CDR2 are DFQATT and SNEGSKA (reference sequence). CDR3 region: CSASSLAGGLQETQYF. DNA for the CDR3: TGCAGTGCTAGCTCACTAGCGGGGGGTCTCCAAGAGACCCAGTACTTC.

In its sample, this clonotype was seen many times. Being one base from a much bigger clone, this may be a read error. The rearrangement uses TRBV6-5 and TRBJ1-2; TRBD1 is a possible D gene (5 bases). Germline V lookup: CDR1 MNHEY, CDR2 SVGAGI. CDR3 length equals 14 residues. The CDR3 DNA is TGTGCCAGCAGTGACTCGACTCAGGGTGATGGCTACACCTTC. It encodes CASSDSTQGDGYTF.

The chain is built from TRBV10-3 and TRBJ1-1; TRBD1 might be the D (5 bases). The CDR3 sequence is 16 residues long. Germline CDR1 reads ENHRY; CDR2 reads SYGVKD. Deletions cut 3 bases from V and 1 base from J, with 15 bases between. CDR3 protein: CAISDGRGGPNTEAFF. The CDR3 nucleotides are TGTGCCATCAGTGACGGTCGTGGGGGACCGAACACTGAAGCTTTCTTT.

The chain has TRBV6-5 and TRBJ2-7; 9 bases map to TRBD2. The CDR3 runs to 16 residues. Germline assignment: CDR1 MNHEY and CDR2 SVGAGI. J lost 7 bases, V lost 1 base, and 11 bases had no gene match. The CDR3 sequence: CASSYFGLARGVEQYF. In DNA, the CDR3 is TGTGCCAGCAGTTACTTTGGACTAGCGAGAGGGGTTGAGCAGTACTTC.

The chain is built from TRBV20-1 and TRBJ2-3; D uncertain. Per the germline V gene, CDR1 is DFQATT and CDR2 is SNEGSKA (reference sequence). Trimming stripped 5 bases from V and 0 bases from J, with 15 bases between. The CDR3 sequence is 15 residues long. CDR3 protein: CSAPRPDSSTDTQYF. The CDR3 DNA sequence: TGCAGTGCTCCCCGACCCGACTCTAGCACAGATACGCAGTATTTT.

This clonotype was seen once. The rearrangement joins TRBV5-8 to TRBJ2-2, with unresolved D. Deletions cut 9 bases from V and 2 bases from J, with 14 bases between. Germline V gives CDR1 SGHTS, CDR2 YDEGEE. The length of the CDR3 is 14 residues. The CDR3 region is CATKSGSNTGELFF. The CDR3 nucleotides read TGTGCCACAAAGAGTGGCAGCAACACCGGGGAGCTGTTTTTT.

This clonotype was detected ten times or more. CDR3 sequence: CASSVSRGDTQYF. The CDR3 coding sequence is TGTGCCAGCAGTGTTTCAAGGGGGGATACGCAGTATTTT. This chain links TRBV6-5 with TRBJ2-3; tentative D call: TRBD1 (6 bases). V lost 5 bases, J lost 6 bases, and 12 bases lay in between. CDR3 length: 13 residues. CDR1 MNHEY and CDR2 SVGAGI come from the germline V gene.

The chain links TRBV20-1 to TRBJ2-5, with D perhaps matching TRBD2 (6 bases). The CDR3 sequence is 16 residues long. V gave up 0 bases and J gave up 5 bases, with 19 bases separating them. The germline V gene has CDR1 DFQATT and CDR2 SNEGSKA (reference sequence). The CDR3 DNA follows: TGCAGTGCTAGAGATGAGACGACTAGGGGAAGGGAGACCCAGTACTTC. It yields the protein CSARDETTRGRETQYF.

The chain recombines TRBV4-2 with TRBJ2-1, with 11 bases identical to TRBD2. The V segment lost 4 bases and the J segment 7 bases; nucleotides outside the gene matches: 6. Germline V lookup: CDR1 LGHNA, CDR2 YNFKEQ. CDR3 size: 15 residues. The CDR3 nucleotides read TGTGCCAGCAGCCGAACTAGCGGGAGACAGAATGAGCAGTTCTTC. Translating gives CASSRTSGRQNEQFF.

This clonotype occurred a few times. Being one base from a much bigger clone, this may be a read error. The V gene is TRBV6-5, the J gene TRBJ2-2; D ambiguous. Per the germline V gene, CDR1 is MNHEY and CDR2 is SVGAGI. V lost 2 bases, J lost 2 bases, and 9 bases lay in between. CDR3 size: 15 residues. The CDR3 protein is CASSYLGRNTGELFF. Written as DNA, the CDR3 is TGTGCCAGCAGTTACCTTGGCAGAAACACCGGGGAGCTGTTTTTT.

In this sample, this clonotype turned up a few times. The chain recombines TRBV20-1 with TRBJ2-7; 13 positions agree with TRBD2. The CDR3 contains 17 residues. Trimming took 1 base from V and 7 from J; bases not matched to a gene: 13. Germline loops: CDR1 DFQATT, CDR2 SNEGSKA (reference sequence). The CDR3 protein is CSARGTSGSYPGGEQYF. DNA of the CDR3: TGCAGTGCTAGAGGGACTAGCGGGAGCTACCCTGGGGGAGAGCAGTACTTC.